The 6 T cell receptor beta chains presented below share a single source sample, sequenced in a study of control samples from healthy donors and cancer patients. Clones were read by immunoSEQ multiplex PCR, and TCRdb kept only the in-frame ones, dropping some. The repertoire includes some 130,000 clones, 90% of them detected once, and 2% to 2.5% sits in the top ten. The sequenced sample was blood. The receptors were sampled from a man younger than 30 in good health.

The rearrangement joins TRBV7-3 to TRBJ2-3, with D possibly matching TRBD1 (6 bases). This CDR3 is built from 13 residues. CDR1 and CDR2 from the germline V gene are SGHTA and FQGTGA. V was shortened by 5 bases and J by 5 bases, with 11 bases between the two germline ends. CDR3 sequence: CASSPDRLDTQYF. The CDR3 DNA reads TGTGCCAGCAGCCCCGACAGGCTAGATACGCAGTATTTT.

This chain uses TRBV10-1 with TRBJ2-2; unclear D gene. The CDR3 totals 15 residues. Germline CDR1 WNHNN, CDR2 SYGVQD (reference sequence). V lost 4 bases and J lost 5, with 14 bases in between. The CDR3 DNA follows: TGCGCCAGCAGTGCCTCGGTAGTTGGGACCGGGGAGCTGTTTTTT. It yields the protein CASSASVVGTGELFF.

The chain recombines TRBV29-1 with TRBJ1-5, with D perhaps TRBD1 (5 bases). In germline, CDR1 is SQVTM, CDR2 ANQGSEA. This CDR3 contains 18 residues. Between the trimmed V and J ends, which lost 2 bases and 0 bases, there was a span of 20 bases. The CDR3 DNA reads TGCAGCGTTGAAAGGCGGACAAGGGAACCGTTTAGCAATCAGCCCCAGCATTTT. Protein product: CSVERRTREPFSNQPQHF.

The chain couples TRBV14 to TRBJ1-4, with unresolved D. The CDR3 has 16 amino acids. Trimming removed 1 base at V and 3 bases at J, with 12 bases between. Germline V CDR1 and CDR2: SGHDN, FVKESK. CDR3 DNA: TGTGCCAGCAGCCAAGCTACCCGCCAGGCTAATGAAAAACTGTTTTTT. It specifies CASSQATRQANEKLFF. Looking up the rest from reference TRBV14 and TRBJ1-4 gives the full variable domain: EAGVTQFPSHSVIEKGQTVTLRCDPISGHDNLYWYRRVMGKEIKFLLHFVKESKQDESGMPNNRFLAERTGGTYSTLKVQPAELEDSGVYFCASSQATRQANEKLFFGSGTQLSVL.

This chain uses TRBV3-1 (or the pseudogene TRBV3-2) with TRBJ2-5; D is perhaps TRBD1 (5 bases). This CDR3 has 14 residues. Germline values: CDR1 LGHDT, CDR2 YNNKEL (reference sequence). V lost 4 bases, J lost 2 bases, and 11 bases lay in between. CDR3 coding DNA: TGTGCCAGCAGCCGATTAGACAGTCAAGAGACCCAGTACTTC. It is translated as CASSRLDSQETQYF.

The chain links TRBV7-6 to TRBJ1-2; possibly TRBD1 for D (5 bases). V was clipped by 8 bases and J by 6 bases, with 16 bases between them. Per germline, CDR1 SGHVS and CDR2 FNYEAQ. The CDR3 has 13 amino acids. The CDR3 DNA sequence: TGTGCCAGCCGCTCCGGGAGAGGGGATGGCTACACCTTC. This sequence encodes CASRSGRGDGYTF.